Listed below are T cell receptor beta chains from one sample, sequenced in a study of T cell repertoires in cytomegalovirus infection. A single record per CDR3 protein comes from TCRdb applying MiXCR to the reads. The sample yields around 69,000 distinct CDR3 sequences, roughly 22% seen once. The antigens of these receptors remain unknown. The sequencing here drew on CD8+ T cells from cultured PBMCs, taken from culture after CMV antigen stimulation. Every receptor here comes from a human donor in good health (CMV status not recorded). Some clones in this sample may be carry-over from other donors' samples. Both conserved end residues are part of each CDR3. D genes are given only for firm matches. Only part of the rows carry a size: once, few, many, or a class if the clone is expanded.

clone_size j_call cdr3_length d_call v_call cdr3_nt cdr3_aa
few TRBJ1-1 15 . TRBV27 TGTGCCAGCAGTTTAACCGGTACGGGGCGCACTGAAGCTTTCTTT CASSLTGTGRTEAFF
many TRBJ2-7 14 . TRBV6-2/TRBV6-3 TGTGCCAGCAGTTACTCCGGGACGGCCTACGAGCAGTACTTC CASSYSGTAYEQYF
. TRBJ2-7 14 TRBD2 TRBV7-2 TGTGCCAGCAGCGTGCTAGCGGATTTCTACGAGCAGTACTTC CASSVLADFYEQYF
many TRBJ2-7 16 TRBD1 TRBV7-2 TGTGCCAGCAGCTTAGCCGGGACAGGGCGTTCCTACGAGCAGTACTTC CASSLAGTGRSYEQYF
few TRBJ1-1 13 . TRBV6-5 TGTGCCAGCAGCCCAACTTGGAGCGCTGAAGCTTTCTTT CASSPTWSAEAFF
. TRBJ2-7 14 . TRBV6-5 TGTGCCAGCAGTTACCGGGACGAATACTACGAGCAGTACTTC CASSYRDEYYEQYF
. TRBJ1-5 15 TRBD1 TRBV28 TGTGCCAGCAGTTTAACAGGGGGCGCATATCAGCCCCAGCATTTT CASSLTGGAYQPQHF
few TRBJ2-7 15 . TRBV7-9 TGTGCCAGCAGCTCCCCCGGGACGGCCTCCTACGAGCAGTACTTC CASSSPGTASYEQYF
few TRBJ2-1 12 . TRBV7-8 TGTGCCAGCAGCCTACAGGGTTATGAGCAGTTCTTC CASSLQGYEQFF
. TRBJ1-4 13 . TRBV6-5 TGTGCCAGCAGTTACTCGAAGGGGGGAAAACTGTTTTTT CASSYSKGGKLFF
medium-sized TRBJ1-2 13 TRBD1 TRBV25-1 TGTGCCAGCAGTCTACAGGGGGCGCATGGCTACACCTTC CASSLQGAHGYTF
. TRBJ2-3 13 . TRBV2 TGTGCCAGCAGGGAGGCCCACACAGATACGCAGTATTTT CASREAHTDTQYF
medium-sized TRBJ1-4 16 . TRBV4-2 TGTGCCAGCAGCCAAGAATGGGATACAACTAATGAAAAACTGTTTTTT CASSQEWDTTNEKLFF
. TRBJ1-2 10 . TRBV28 TGTGCCAGCGGATCCGGTGGCTACACCTTC CASGSGGYTF
few TRBJ2-1 16 TRBD2 TRBV7-8 TGTGCCAGCAGCAACGCGGGGGTGATGATGAACAATGAGCAGTTCTTC CASSNAGVMMNNEQFF
few TRBJ2-1 15 TRBD2 TRBV7-2 TGTGCCAGCAGCTTAGGGCTAGCGGTGCCCAATGAGCAGTTCTTC CASSLGLAVPNEQFF
. TRBJ1-2 13 . TRBV7-2 TGTGCCAGCCAAAGGAAAGTTTCTGGGGGCTACACCTTC CASQRKVSGGYTF
few TRBJ2-1 12 . TRBV7-2 TGTGCCAGCAGGCTCGCTTCCAATGAGCAGTTCTTC CASRLASNEQFF
. TRBJ1-1 13 . TRBV7-9 TGTGCCAGCAGGCCTACCTTGACCCCTGAAGCTTTCTTT CASRPTLTPEAFF
. TRBJ2-4 12 . TRBV27 TGTGCCAGCAGTGCACAGGGAAACATTCAGTACTTC CASSAQGNIQYF
. TRBJ1-1 12 TRBD1 TRBV12-3/TRBV12-4 TGTGCCAGCCTGACAGGGGGGACTGAAGCTTTCTTT CASLTGGTEAFF
. TRBJ2-2 17 . TRBV7-9 TGTGCCAGCAGCTTAGCAGCCCCCGCGAGGAACACCGGGGAGCTGTTTTTT CASSLAAPARNTGELFF
. TRBJ2-3 20 . TRBV28 TGTGCCAGCAGTTTACCAACCACCGGGGGGCCGGGGGAAAGCACAGATACGCAGTATTTT CASSLPTTGGPGESTDTQYF
. TRBJ1-1 15 . TRBV6-2/TRBV6-3 TGTGCCAGCAGTTACGAGCTGGACCTGAACACTGAAGCTTTCTTT CASSYELDLNTEAFF
few TRBJ2-5 14 TRBD2 TRBV19 TGTGCCAGTAGTATATTTCTAGCGGAAGAGACCCAGTACTTC CASSIFLAEETQYF
. TRBJ1-2 18 TRBD1 TRBV27 TGTGCCAGCAGCAAAATAGGGACAGGGGGCTTTAGTAAGGATGGCTACACCTTC CASSKIGTGGFSKDGYTF
. TRBJ1-1 14 . TRBV6-5 TGTGCCAGCCTCCCCGGAATAATGAACACTGAAGCTTTCTTT CASLPGIMNTEAFF
. TRBJ1-1 11 . TRBV7-8 TGTGCCAGCAGCTCGCACGATGAAGCTTTCTTT CASSSHDEAFF
. TRBJ1-6 16 . TRBV14 TGTGCCAGCAGCCAATTAAGGAGCTCCTATAATTCACCCCTCCACTTT CASSQLRSSYNSPLHF
few TRBJ1-5 15 TRBD1 TRBV7-8 TGTGCCAGCAGCCCGGGACAGGGGGCTCGGCAGCCCCAGCATTTT CASSPGQGARQPQHF
few TRBJ1-2 13 . TRBV12-3/TRBV12-4 TGTGCCAGCATTTCAACTGGGAACTATGGCTACACCTTC CASISTGNYGYTF
few TRBJ1-2 14 . TRBV7-2 TGTGCCAGCCTCGGGGGACGGAACGACTATGGCTACACCTTC CASLGGRNDYGYTF
few TRBJ1-3 17 TRBD1 TRBV6-2/TRBV6-3 TGTGCCAGCAGTTACGGGGACAGGCCGAGCTCTGGAAACACCATATATTTT CASSYGDRPSSGNTIYF
few TRBJ1-1 15 . TRBV7-3 TGTGCCAGCAGCATACGGGGGAATTCGAACACTGAAGCTTTCTTT CASSIRGNSNTEAFF
few TRBJ1-2 13 TRBD1 TRBV6-2/TRBV6-3 TGTGCCAGCCTCAGGGGGCCTCGCTATGGCTACACCTTC CASLRGPRYGYTF
. TRBJ2-1 16 TRBD2 TRBV4-3 TGCGCCAGCAGCCAAGAATTAGCGGGCGCCTACAATGAGCAGTTCTTC CASSQELAGAYNEQFF
. TRBJ2-7 16 . TRBV6-1 TGTGCCAGCAGTGGGCTAAAGGGAGAACAAGCCTACGAGCAGTACTTC CASSGLKGEQAYEQYF
once TRBJ2-7 15 TRBD1 TRBV7-1 TGTGCCAGCAGCCCCAGACAGGGAAAAAGCTACGAGCAGTACTTC CASSPRQGKSYEQYF
. TRBJ2-3 17 TRBD2 TRBV6-5 TGTGCCAGCAGGAGATCTAGCGGGGGGGAAGGCACAGATACGCAGTATTTT CASRRSSGGEGTDTQYF
. TRBJ1-5 16 . TRBV7-9 TGTGCCAGCAGCTTAGCCAGGGTTGACAGCAATCAGCCCCAGCATTTT CASSLARVDSNQPQHF
few TRBJ1-6 16 . TRBV27 TGTGCCAGCAGTCAGCCGCCTGGCAGAACCCATTCACCCCTCCACTTT CASSQPPGRTHSPLHF
few TRBJ1-2 16 . TRBV7-2 TGTGCCAGCAGCTCACCAACCGGCCGTATAAACTATGGCTACACCTTC CASSSPTGRINYGYTF
. TRBJ2-7 13 . TRBV6-2/TRBV6-3 TGTGCCAGCAGTGCATCCAGGGTAAGAGAGCAGTACTTC CASSASRVREQYF
few TRBJ1-3 14 . TRBV7-9 TGTGCCAGCAGCCATCAGGGTGGTGGAAACACCATATATTTT CASSHQGGGNTIYF
. TRBJ2-7 15 TRBD1 TRBV7-2 TGTGCCAGCAGCCCAGGGGGACAGTCTGGCTACGAGCAGTACTTC CASSPGGQSGYEQYF
. TRBJ2-4 15 TRBD1 TRBV12-3/TRBV12-4 TGTGCCAGCAGCACAGGGGATCGGGCCAAAAACATTCAGTACTTC CASSTGDRAKNIQYF
few TRBJ1-5 13 . TRBV12-3/TRBV12-4 TGTGCCAGCAGTTTATCAGAAGGGCAGCCCCAGCATTTT CASSLSEGQPQHF
once TRBJ1-2 13 TRBD1 TRBV29-1 TGCAGCGTTCCTGACAGGGGAATGAGTGGCTACACCTTC CSVPDRGMSGYTF
few TRBJ2-7 13 . TRBV7-8 TGTGCCAGCAGCTTATTCCCGGGATACGAGCAGTACTTC CASSLFPGYEQYF
. TRBJ1-2 14 . TRBV7-2 TGTGCCAGCAGCTTAACAGGAACGCCCTATGGCTACACCTTC CASSLTGTPYGYTF
few TRBJ2-1 15 . TRBV6-5 TGTGCCAGCAGTTACTCGAGGGGGGCAGCTAATGAGCAGTTCTTC CASSYSRGAANEQFF
few TRBJ1-2 16 TRBD1 TRBV6-6 TGTGCCAGCACCCCCAAGGGGGACAGGGGGCACTATGGCTACACCTTC CASTPKGDRGHYGYTF
few TRBJ2-7 17 TRBD1 TRBV28 TGTGCCAGCAGTTCTCCTAGGACAGGCCCGAGCTCCTACGAGCAGTACTTC CASSSPRTGPSSYEQYF
few TRBJ2-3 17 . TRBV12-3/TRBV12-4 TGTGCCAGCAGTTTAGCGCGGCTAGCGTTTAGCACAGATACGCAGTATTTT CASSLARLAFSTDTQYF
. TRBJ1-3 16 . TRBV7-9 TGTGCCAGCAGCTTACCCGGACAGATATATGGAAACACCATATATTTT CASSLPGQIYGNTIYF
few TRBJ2-7 14 TRBD1 TRBV4-3 TGCGCCAGCAGCCAATTGACAGGGAAGTACGAGCAGTACTTC CASSQLTGKYEQYF
many TRBJ1-5 14 TRBD1 TRBV7-8 TGTGCCAGCAGTTCAGGACAGGGTCACCAGCCCCAGCATTTT CASSSGQGHQPQHF
few TRBJ2-4 12 . TRBV7-2 TGTGCCAGCAGCTCGATGAAAAACATTCAGTACTTC CASSSMKNIQYF
few TRBJ2-2 16 . TRBV7-9 TGTGCCAGCAGCTTAGGGGGCAGCTCGAACACCGGGGAGCTGTTTTTT CASSLGGSSNTGELFF